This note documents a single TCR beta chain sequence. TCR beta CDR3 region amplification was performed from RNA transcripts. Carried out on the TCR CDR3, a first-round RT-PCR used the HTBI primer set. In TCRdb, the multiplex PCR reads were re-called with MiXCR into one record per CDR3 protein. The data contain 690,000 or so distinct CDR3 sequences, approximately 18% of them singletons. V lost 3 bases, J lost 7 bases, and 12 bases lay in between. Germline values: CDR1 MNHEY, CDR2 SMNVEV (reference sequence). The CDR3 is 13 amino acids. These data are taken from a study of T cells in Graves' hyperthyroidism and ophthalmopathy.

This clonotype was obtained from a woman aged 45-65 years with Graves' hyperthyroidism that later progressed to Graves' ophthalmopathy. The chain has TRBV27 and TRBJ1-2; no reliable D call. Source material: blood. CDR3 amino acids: CASSFLGEVGYTF. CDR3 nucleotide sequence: TGTGCCAGCAGTTTCCTCGGGGAGGTTGGCTACACCTTC.